This T cell receptor beta chain was identified in a study of blood T cells in healthy people across ages. Whole-study results and caveats: Both higher diversity and more naive CD4+ cells marked long-lived donors when set against aged donors. No conclusive comparison of naive versus antigen-experienced cells was possible with unsorted PBMCs.

This clonotype appeared a few times. Its matching antigen is unknown. The second PCR ran roughly 6 to 12 cycles with a sample-barcoded 5' primer and J-beta primers. All cDNA molecules were each tagged by a template-switch adaptor with 12 random nucleotides. TCRdb redid the calling of the 5' RACE reads with MiXCR, one entry per CDR3 protein. The table records about 640,000 distinct CDR3 sequences, about 54% of them present only once. Drawn from each donor were roughly 10 milliliters of peripheral blood. With 3 bases clipped from V and 5 bases from J, the junction kept 12 bases outside the gene matches. The germline gives CDR1 LGHDT, CDR2 YNNKEL (reference sequence). The CDR3 contains 16 residues.

This chain links TRBV3-1 with TRBJ2-5, with 7 bases matching TRBD2. Sequencing was done on a sample of blood. This receptor was identified in a man aged 60 to 69 in good health. The CDR3 is CASSQRFSGRSETQYF. The DNA of the CDR3 is TGTGCCAGCAGCCAGAGGTTTAGCGGGCGGTCGGAGACCCAGTACTTC.